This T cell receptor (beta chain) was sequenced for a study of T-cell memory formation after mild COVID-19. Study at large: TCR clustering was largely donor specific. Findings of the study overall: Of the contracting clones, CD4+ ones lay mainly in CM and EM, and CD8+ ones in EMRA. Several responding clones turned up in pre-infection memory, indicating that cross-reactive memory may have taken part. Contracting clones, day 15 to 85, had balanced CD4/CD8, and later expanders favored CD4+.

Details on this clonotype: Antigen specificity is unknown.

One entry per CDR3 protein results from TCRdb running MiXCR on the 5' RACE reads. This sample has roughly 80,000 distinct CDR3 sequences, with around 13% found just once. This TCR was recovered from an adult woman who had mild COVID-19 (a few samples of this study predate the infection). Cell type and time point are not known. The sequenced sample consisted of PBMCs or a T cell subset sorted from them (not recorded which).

CDR3 sequence (DNA): TGCGCCAGCAGCCAGATCTGGCAGGGAACTGAAGCTTTCTTT. It yields the protein CASSQIWQGTEAFF. This chain links TRBV4-3 with TRBJ1-1; TRBD1 is a possible D gene (5 bases). The CDR3 consists of 14 residues. The germline CDR1 and CDR2 sequences are LGHNA and YSLEER. V dropped 3 bases and J dropped 5 bases, with 13 bases sitting between them.